This T cell receptor beta chain was documented in a study of blood T cell repertoires in COVID-19. Looked up from germline, CDR1 is SNHLY and CDR2 is FYNNEI. The CDR3 has 12 amino acids. V lost 6 bases and J 5 bases, leaving 10 bases between the germline ends. Exposed volunteers were people who met a COVID-19 case within 2 weeks before study entry. The authors' processing: Reference gene primers were amplified, and this amplification served to estimate nucleated cell counts. Libraries were prepared by immunoSEQ multiplex PCR; TCRdb keeps only in-frame clonotypes and omits some of them. For V, J and clone size, that table is used; D and trimming come from the DNA. The profile shows roughly 58,000 clones, under 80% of them singletons.

The receptor's source is an older woman who had been exposed to COVID-19. The chain combines TRBV2 with TRBJ1-1; TRBD1 is a possible D gene (6 bases). The sample consisted of PBMCs or T cells enriched from blood (not recorded which). The CDR3 loop is CASSGDRTEAFF. The DNA of the CDR3 is TGTGCCAGCAGCGGTGACAGGACTGAAGCTTTCTTT.